These 16 T cell receptor beta chains came from one sample sequenced in a study of blood T cell repertoires in COVID-19. Measured with immunoSEQ multiplex PCR; TCRdb has only the in-frame clones, and not every one. The repertoire holds 70,000 or so clones, approximately 75% seen once, with roughly 44% in the top ten. Sequencing used peripheral blood. These receptors were obtained from a human donor in a cohort sampled during active COVID-19.

This chain links TRBV6-5 with TRBJ1-2; the D gene is possibly TRBD1 (6 bases). V shed 6 bases and J shed 0 bases, with 14 bases lying between them. The CDR3 sequence is 15 residues long. CDR1 and CDR2 from the germline V gene are MNHEY and SVGAGI. CDR3 loop: CASSSGQTANYGYTF. For the CDR3, the DNA is TGTGCCAGCAGCTCCGGACAGACCGCTAACTATGGCTACACCTTC.

CDR3 loop: CASSPIPSTGELFF. For the CDR3, the DNA is TGTGCCAGCAGTCCTATACCATCCACCGGGGAGCTGTTTTTT. The chain combines TRBV6-5 with TRBJ2-2, with D uncertain. Trimming removed 5 bases at V and 4 bases at J, with 11 bases between. This CDR3 has 14 residues. Germline lookup yields CDR1 MNHEY and CDR2 SVGAGI.

This clone showed up just once. The chain couples TRBV18 to TRBJ2-5, with D unresolved. The CDR3 has 14 amino acids. With 5 bases removed from V and 2 bases from J, the gap between germline ends came to 12 bases. Germline assignment: CDR1 KGHSH and CDR2 LQKENI. The CDR3 here is CASSDIYLQETQYF. CDR3 nucleotides: TGTGCCAGCTCAGACATATACCTACAAGAGACCCAGTACTTC. Looking up the rest from reference TRBV18 and TRBJ2-5 gives the full variable domain: NAGVMQNPRHLVRRRGQEARLRCSPMKGHSHVYWYRQLPEEGLKFMVYLQKENIIDESGMPKERFSAEFPKEGPSILRIQQVVRGDSAAYFCASSDIYLQETQYFGPGTRLLVL.

This clone was observed once. This rearrangement joins TRBV30 to TRBJ1-1; D perhaps matches TRBD1 (6 bases). The germline CDR1 and CDR2 sequences are GTSNPN and SVGIG (reference sequence). Trimming stripped 0 bases from V and 6 bases from J, with 14 bases between. The CDR3 loop spans 14 amino acids. The CDR3 region has the DNA TGTGCCTGGAGTGTTACCAGGGGAGTTGCTGAAGCTTTCTTT. Translated: CAWSVTRGVAEAFF.

The rearrangement uses TRBV19 and TRBJ1-1; 7 positions agree with TRBD1. Germline V gives CDR1 LNHDA, CDR2 SQIVND (reference sequence). J gave up 0 bases and V 5 bases, and 6 bases lay outside the gene matches. This CDR3 contains 15 residues. The CDR3 loop is CASSARDRMNTEAFF. CDR3 coding DNA: TGTGCCAGTAGTGCCCGGGACAGAATGAACACTGAAGCTTTCTTT.

V gene TRBV10-1 combines with J gene TRBJ2-7; possibly TRBD1 for D (5 bases). The V gene's germline CDR1 is WNHNN and CDR2 SYGVQD (reference sequence). This CDR3 is 13 amino acids long. The V end was cut by 3 bases, the J end by 3 bases, with 9 bases between. The CDR3: CASSEGAYYEQYF. In DNA form, the CDR3 reads TGCGCCAGCAGTGAAGGGGCATACTACGAGCAGTACTTC.

J is TRBJ2-2 and V is TRBV5-1; 9 nucleotides match TRBD2. This CDR3 region has 15 residues. V lost 7 bases to trimming and J lost 4 bases; unmatched junction nucleotides: 8. Germline V CDR1 and CDR2: SGHRS, YFSETQ. CDR3 region: CASRGGAITTGELFF. The CDR3 DNA sequence: TGCGCCAGCCGCGGGGGGGCCATAACCACCGGGGAGCTGTTTTTT.

This chain links TRBV6-5 with TRBJ2-7; D possibly corresponds to TRBD2 (6 bases). This CDR3 comprises 14 residues. The germline V gene encodes CDR1 MNHEY and CDR2 SVGAGI. V gave up 7 bases and J gave up 2 bases, with 15 bases separating them. The CDR3 DNA reads TGTGCCAGCAATGGTGGCGGAGGGGCCTACGAGCAGTACTTC. Translated: CASNGGGGAYEQYF.

J is TRBJ1-2 and V is TRBV19; D uncertain. Germline lookup yields CDR1 LNHDA and CDR2 SQIVND (reference sequence). This CDR3 contains 15 residues. The V end lost 1 base, the J end lost 6 bases, and 15 bases lay between the germline ends. CDR3 in DNA: TGTGCCAGTAGTATAGCGGTTCAGACACTCAATGGCTACACCTTC. Translating it yields CASSIAVQTLNGYTF.

This clone was seen a handful of times. The chain has TRBV19 and TRBJ1-5, with D possibly being TRBD1 (5 bases). The length of the CDR3 is 13 residues. The germline V gene has CDR1 LNHDA and CDR2 SQIVND (reference sequence). V lost 9 bases, J lost 1 base, and 10 bases lay in between. As DNA, the CDR3 is TGTGCCAGCAAGGGGTTCAGCAATCAGCCCCAGCATTTT. Protein product: CASKGFSNQPQHF.

This clone was counted between two and nine times. The rearrangement joins TRBV28 to TRBJ1-1, with TRBD1 matching 10 bases. The ends lost 8 bases at V and 0 bases at J; junction bases unmatched: 6. This CDR3 has 15 residues. Looked up from germline, CDR1 is MDHEN and CDR2 is SYDVKM. CDR3 sequence: CASGQGVPMNTEAFF. CDR3 bases: TGTGCCAGCGGACAGGGGGTGCCCATGAACACTGAAGCTTTCTTT.

The table lists this clone with a few counts. The rearrangement links TRBV19 to TRBJ1-5; TRBD1 agrees at 7 bases. The germline V gene encodes CDR1 LNHDA and CDR2 SQIVND (reference sequence). The trim removed 5 bases at V and 2 bases at J, leaving 6 bases unmatched. This CDR3 has 15 residues. CDR3 protein: CASSDRANGNQPQHF. The CDR3 DNA sequence: TGTGCCAGTAGTGACAGGGCTAACGGCAATCAGCCCCAGCATTTT.

The V call is TRBV2, the J call TRBJ2-2, with 7 bases matching TRBD1. The CDR3 has 14 amino acids. Germline trimming cut 7 bases from V and 3 bases from J; bases unmatched to any gene: 5. CDR1 is SNHLY and CDR2 is FYNNEI in the germline V gene. CDR3 loop: CASTKDRYTGELFF. Here the CDR3 DNA reads TGTGCCAGCACCAAGGACAGGTACACCGGGGAGCTGTTTTTT.

V gene TRBV18 combines with J gene TRBJ2-3; D may be TRBD1 (5 bases). CDR3 length: 15 amino acids. Germline V gives CDR1 KGHSH, CDR2 LQKENI. Trimming removed 2 bases at V and 2 bases at J, with 11 bases between. In nucleotides, the CDR3 is TGTGCCAGCTCACCAAGTAGACAGAACACAGATACGCAGTATTTT. It encodes CASSPSRQNTDTQYF. Combining the CDR3 with reference TRBV18 and TRBJ2-3 gives the whole variable domain NAGVMQNPRHLVRRRGQEARLRCSPMKGHSHVYWYRQLPEEGLKFMVYLQKENIIDESGMPKERFSAEFPKEGPSILRIQQVVRGDSAAYFCASSPSRQNTDTQYFGPGTRLTVL.

In its sample, this clone was seen many times. This chain connects TRBV14 to TRBJ1-2; D call uncertain. The germline V gene encodes CDR1 SGHDN and CDR2 FVKESK. V lost 4 bases, J lost 2 bases, and 8 bases lay in between. The CDR3 is made up of 13 amino acids. The DNA for the CDR3 is TGTGCCAGCAGCCCTGGGCCAAACTATGGCTACACCTTC. Translation: CASSPGPNYGYTF. The full variable domain, with the rest looked up from reference TRBV14 and TRBJ1-2, is EAGVTQFPSHSVIEKGQTVTLRCDPISGHDNLYWYRRVMGKEIKFLLHFVKESKQDESGMPNNRFLAERTGGTYSTLKVQPAELEDSGVYFCASSPGPNYGYTFGSGTRLTVV.

This rearrangement joins TRBV5-1 to TRBJ1-6; 11 positions agree with TRBD1. Germline loops: CDR1 SGHRS, CDR2 YFSETQ. After removal of 4 bases from V and 7 bases from J, the junction contained 7 bases not matched to a gene. This CDR3 comprises 16 residues. The CDR3 nucleotides read TGCGCCAGCAGCGCGGGACAGGGGGATCGGAATTCACCCCTCCACTTT. Its translation is CASSAGQGDRNSPLHF.